This TCR beta chain was profiled in a study of blood T cell repertoires in COVID-19. Study context: Both acute and convalescent COVID-19 samples were obtained from the United States, Italy and Spain. T cells, B-cell-depleted T cells, or PBMCs provided the cDNA or gDNA that served as material.

Per the original data handling: Amplification from reference gene primers served as the basis for estimated nucleated cell counts. Repertoires were generated with immunoSEQ multiplex PCR, while TCRdb's copy carries only in-frame clones and drops some. V and J calls and clone size are given by that table; D and trimming were obtained from the DNA. The sample has tens of thousands of clones; around 80% are singletons. Germline CDR1 reads GTSNPN; CDR2 reads SVGIG (reference sequence). The CDR3 runs 13 residues. Trimming pared 0 bases from V and 10 bases from J, leaving 10 bases between. This receptor was identified in a human donor in a cohort sampled during active COVID-19. Sequenced input: peripheral blood. J is TRBJ1-6 and V is TRBV30, with a tentative D call TRBD1 (5 bases). CDR3 residues: CAWSVLGGSPLHF. The CDR3 DNA reads as TGTGCCTGGAGTGTACTGGGGGGGTCACCCCTCCACTTT.